These 25 T cell receptor beta chains came from one sample sequenced in a study of ipilimumab plus nivolumab after autologous stem cell transplantation. Generated by immunoSEQ multiplex PCR, the TCRdb table keeps only in-frame clones and is missing some. The sample yields approximately 84,000 clones, more than 80% seen once. This material consisted of PBMCs, taken in a trial of ipilimumab plus nivolumab as post-transplant consolidation. Receptor source: a male donor with diffuse large B-cell lymphoma.

The J gene is TRBJ2-2, the V gene TRBV9; D remains ambiguous. Germline V gene sequence: CDR1 SGDLS, CDR2 YYNGEE. The V end lost 4 bases, the J end lost 3 bases, and 10 bases lay between the germline ends. CDR3 size: 14 residues. The CDR3 loop is CASSPRLDTGELFF. DNA of the CDR3: TGTGCCAGCAGCCCCCGTTTGGACACCGGGGAGCTGTTTTTT.

A note on this clone: Compared with germline, one end of the junction differs, possibly owing to a read error. The rearrangement joins TRBV5-4 to TRBJ2-1; 12 bases agree with TRBD2. The CDR3 extends over 14 amino acids. The germline V gene has CDR1 SGHNT and CDR2 YYREEE (reference sequence). In DNA form, the CDR3 reads TGTGCCAGCAGCTTGGATGCTAGCGGGGGGGCCAGGGTCTTC. Protein: CASSLDASGGARVF. Drawing the rest from reference TRBV5-4 and TRBJ2-1, the complete variable domain is ETGVTQSPTHLIKTRGQQVTLRCSSQSGHNTVSWYQQALGQGPQFIFQYYREEENGRGNFPPRFSGLQFPNYSSELNVNALELDDSALYLCASSLDASGGARVFGPGTRLTVL.

This clone was seen a handful of times. J is TRBJ2-3 and V is TRBV2, with 7 bases aligning to TRBD2. Germline V CDR1 and CDR2: SNHLY, FYNNEI. This CDR3 comprises 19 residues. The V and J ends lost 4 bases and 0 bases, in that order; junction bases with no gene match: 16. The CDR3 reads CASSGGASGDLLSTDTQYF. The CDR3 DNA reads as TGTGCCAGCAGTGGCGGTGCGAGCGGGGACCTCCTTAGCACAGATACGCAGTATTTT.

This clone was seen just once. One end of the junction fails to match germline, which may point to a read error. The chain couples TRBV7-7 to TRBJ2-5; D is perhaps TRBD1 (6 bases). The germline V gene encodes CDR1 SSHAT and CDR2 FNYEAQ (reference sequence). The CDR3 has 11 residues. Here the CDR3 reads CASSQGETQYF. CDR3 DNA: TGTGCTAGCAGCCAGGGGGAGACCCAGTACTTC.

This clone was seen a handful of times. The chain couples TRBV7-9 to TRBJ2-7, with 8 bases fitting TRBD1. Germline V gene data show CDR1 as SEHNR and CDR2 as FQNEAQ (reference sequence). Germline trimming cut 6 bases from V and 0 bases from J; bases unmatched to any gene: 7. The CDR3 runs to 15 residues. DNA of the CDR3: TGTGCCAGCAGGTCTCCGGGACAGGCCTCCTACGAGCAGTACTTC. It yields the protein CASRSPGQASYEQYF.

The rearrangement links TRBV5-1 to TRBJ1-1, with 10 positions matching TRBD1. CDR3 length: 18 residues. Per the germline V gene, CDR1 is SGHRS and CDR2 is YFSETQ. Trimming took 0 bases from V and 0 from J; bases not matched to a gene: 8. The CDR3 DNA reads TGCGCCAGCAGCTTGGAATTCGGACAGGGGGGTATGAACACTGAAGCTTTCTTT. Its translation is CASSLEFGQGGMNTEAFF.

The V and J genes are TRBV2 and TRBJ2-3; D is perhaps TRBD1 (5 bases). V shed 0 bases and J shed 8 bases, with 24 bases lying between them. The CDR3 spans 18 residues. Germline V lookup: CDR1 SNHLY, CDR2 FYNNEI. CDR3 in amino acids: CASSEALTGQTRISTQYF. The CDR3, as DNA: TGTGCCAGCAGTGAAGCCCTCACAGGCCAAACGAGGATAAGTACGCAGTATTTT. The full variable domain, rest sourced from reference TRBV2 and TRBJ2-3, is EPEVTQTPSHQVTQMGQEVILRCVPISNHLYFYWYRQILGQKVEFLVSFYNNEISEKSEIFDDQFSVERPDGSNFTLKIRSTKLEDSAMYFCASSEALTGQTRISTQYFGPGTRLTVL.

The chain recombines TRBV5-1 with TRBJ2-2; the match to TRBD2 covers 7 bases. Losses at the gene ends were 3 bases for V and 6 bases for J; bases not matched to a gene: 8. The germline V gene encodes CDR1 SGHRS and CDR2 YFSETQ. This CDR3 is built from 15 residues. The CDR3 here is CASSWEGRAAGELFF. The CDR3 nucleotides are TGCGCCAGCAGCTGGGAGGGGCGGGCCGCCGGGGAGCTGTTTTTT.

This chain connects TRBV29-1 to TRBJ2-7; D might be TRBD1 or TRBD2, each matching 5 bases. Trimming pared 3 bases from V and 3 bases from J, leaving 9 bases between. CDR1 is SQVTM and CDR2 is ANQGSEA in the germline V gene. The CDR3 is 12 amino acids. CDR3 bases: TGCAGCGTTGATGGGGGTAGCTACGAGCAGTACTTC. Translating it yields CSVDGGSYEQYF.

Only one count was recorded for this clone. The chain is built from TRBV5-6 and TRBJ1-1, with D possibly matching TRBD1 (6 bases). The V and J ends lost 6 bases and 0 bases respectively, with 18 bases between them. CDR3 length: 16 amino acids. Germline loops: CDR1 SGHDT, CDR2 YYEEEE. The CDR3 here is CASNHGGGPMNTEAFF. Written as DNA, the CDR3 is TGTGCCAGCAACCACGGGGGGGGCCCGATGAACACTGAAGCTTTCTTT.

This chain joins TRBV7-2 and TRBJ1-2; the D is unclear. The V and J ends lost 5 bases and 2 bases respectively, with 18 bases between them. CDR3 length: 16 residues. Germline assignment: CDR1 SGHTA and CDR2 FQGNSA. The CDR3 protein is CASSRIGGLGNYGYTF. The CDR3 bases are TGTGCCAGCAGCCGTATAGGTGGGCTGGGGAACTATGGCTACACCTTC.

The gene calls are TRBV6-5 and TRBJ1-1, with D tentatively TRBD1 (6 bases). CDR3 length equals 15 residues. V lost 9 bases and J 5 bases, leaving 22 bases between the germline ends. CDR1 and CDR2 (germline): MNHEY, SVGAGI. The CDR3 DNA sequence: TGTGCCAGTGCTCCCCGGGGGCGGCATTCAACTGAAGCTTTCTTT. As protein: CASAPRGRHSTEAFF.

The chain joins TRBV4-1 to TRBJ1-4; D is unresolved. The CDR3 loop spans 15 amino acids. V was shortened by 0 bases and J by 3 bases, with 8 bases between the two germline ends. Germline V gene data show CDR1 as MGHRA and CDR2 as YSYEKL. The CDR3 sequence is CASSQDSTANEKLFF. The DNA of the CDR3 is TGCGCCAGCAGCCAAGACAGTACCGCTAATGAAAAACTGTTTTTT.

V gene TRBV7-9 combines with J gene TRBJ2-5; 14 bases line up with TRBD2. The CDR3 is 14 residues long. Germline V lookup: CDR1 SEHNR, CDR2 FQNEAQ (reference sequence). The junction had 3 bases not matched to a gene; V was cut back by 4 bases and J by 8 bases. This CDR3 is CASSSGLAGATQYF. As DNA, the CDR3 is TGTGCCAGCAGCTCGGGACTAGCGGGAGCCACCCAGTACTTC.

The chain recombines TRBV4-2 with TRBJ2-2; D remains unclear. Trimming pared 2 bases from V and 6 bases from J, leaving 10 bases between. CDR3 length: 14 amino acids. CDR1 and CDR2 from the germline V gene are LGHNA and YNFKEQ. The CDR3: CASSQSDRPGELFF. The CDR3 DNA reads TGTGCCAGCAGCCAATCGGACCGCCCCGGGGAGCTGTTTTTT.

This rearrangement joins TRBV29-1 to TRBJ2-2, with D tentatively TRBD1 or TRBD2 (5 bases each). The CDR3 is 14 amino acids. The V end lost 6 bases, the J end lost 7 bases, and 18 bases lay between the germline ends. In germline, CDR1 is SQVTM, CDR2 ANQGSEA. The CDR3 nucleotides read TGCAGCGTCGGTTATGGGGGTGGAGGCGGGGAGCTGTTTTTT. Its protein is CSVGYGGGGGELFF.

The gene calls are TRBV30 and TRBJ1-5; maybe TRBD1 (5 bases). The V end lost 5 bases, the J end lost 6 bases, and 11 bases lay between the germline ends. Per germline, CDR1 GTSNPN and CDR2 SVGIG (reference sequence). There are 12 residues in the CDR3. The CDR3 sequence: CAWGRATQPQHF. Here the CDR3 DNA reads TGTGCCTGGGGCAGGGCGACTCAGCCCCAGCATTTT. Looking up the rest from reference TRBV30 and TRBJ1-5 gives the full variable domain: SQTIHQWPATLVQPVGSPLSLECTVEGTSNPNLYWYRQAAGRGLQLLFYSVGIGQISSEVPQNLSASRPQDRQFILSSKKLLLSDSGFYLCAWGRATQPQHFGDGTRLSIL.

The V call is TRBV2, the J call TRBJ1-2; 9 nucleotides align to TRBD1. Per germline, CDR1 SNHLY and CDR2 FYNNEI. Trimming at V came to 5 bases and at J to 4 bases, leaving 8 bases not matched to a gene. This CDR3 comprises 15 residues. The chain's CDR3 is CASSSWDRESYGYTF. DNA for the CDR3: TGTGCCAGCAGTTCCTGGGACAGGGAGTCCTATGGCTACACCTTC.

This clone was seen a handful of times. The chain uses TRBV10-1 and TRBJ2-7; D not resolved. This CDR3 is 13 amino acids long. V shed 3 bases and J shed 2 bases, with 8 bases lying between them. CDR1 and CDR2 from the germline V gene are WNHNN and SYGVQD (reference sequence). CDR3 residues: CASSDAVTYEQYF. CDR3 nucleotides: TGCGCCAGCAGTGACGCGGTGACCTACGAGCAGTACTTC.

This clone was recorded a few times. The chain has TRBV5-1 and TRBJ2-3, with D perhaps matching TRBD2 (5 bases). Between the trimmed V and J ends, which lost 2 bases and 4 bases, there was a span of 5 bases. Germline V gives CDR1 SGHRS, CDR2 YFSETQ. The length of the CDR3 is 12 residues. CDR3 sequence (DNA): TGCGCCAGCAGCTTCGGGGCAGATACGCAGTATTTT. This encodes CASSFGADTQYF.

The chain recombines TRBV5-1 with TRBJ2-7, with TRBD1 matching over 8 bases. CDR1 and CDR2 (germline): SGHRS, YFSETQ. This CDR3 is 15 amino acids long. The V and J ends lost 0 bases and 2 bases, in that order; junction bases with no gene match: 4. The CDR3 loop is CASSLAPGGAYEQYF. CDR3 DNA: TGCGCCAGCAGCTTGGCTCCAGGGGGCGCCTACGAGCAGTACTTC.

The V call is TRBV10-3, the J call TRBJ1-2, with D tentatively TRBD1 (6 bases). The CDR3 extends over 12 amino acids. In germline, CDR1 is ENHRY, CDR2 SYGVKD. Trimming took 4 bases from V and 13 from J, leaving 16 bases between them. The chain's CDR3 is CAISASGRGFTF. In DNA form, the CDR3 reads TGTGCCATCAGTGCGAGTGGTAGGGGGTTCACCTTC.

This clone was counted a single time. The genes are TRBV9 and TRBJ2-2; maybe TRBD2 (6 bases). CDR3 length: 15 amino acids. Germline V gene data show CDR1 as SGDLS and CDR2 as YYNGEE. The V and J ends lost 1 base and 7 bases respectively, with 14 bases between them. CDR3 coding DNA: TGTGCCAGCAGCGTATTGGATAGCGGCGGCGGGGAGCTGTTTTTT. It yields the protein CASSVLDSGGGELFF.

The CDR3 DNA follows: TGTGCCAGCAGCTCACCAACAGGGACGAGGGACACCGGGGAGCTGTTTTTT. It encodes CASSSPTGTRDTGELFF. The chain has TRBV13 and TRBJ2-2; D possibly corresponds to TRBD1 (6 bases). The CDR3 covers 17 residues. Germline-derived CDR1 and CDR2 are PRHDT and FYEKMQ (reference sequence). Trimming stripped 4 bases from V and 3 bases from J, with 18 bases between.

The chain uses TRBV6-6 and TRBJ2-1; 15 bases are a match to TRBD2. V was pared by 4 bases and J by 7 bases, with 5 bases of the junction left unmatched. Per germline, CDR1 MNHNY and CDR2 SVGAGI (reference sequence). The CDR3 extends over 16 amino acids. CDR3 in amino acids: CASSFRTSGGANEQFF. In nucleotides, the CDR3 is TGTGCCAGCAGTTTCAGGACTAGCGGGGGGGCTAATGAGCAGTTCTTC.